This T cell receptor (beta chain) stems from a study of blood T cell repertoires in COVID-19. Trimming cost V 2 bases and J 0 bases, with 10 bases left between them. Per germline, CDR1 MNHEY and CDR2 SVGAGI. This CDR3 has 15 residues. Repertoires were generated with immunoSEQ multiplex PCR, while TCRdb's copy carries only in-frame clones and drops some. The table records about 54,000 clones, around nine tenths of them present only once. Sequencing used peripheral blood. The chain employs TRBV6-5 and TRBJ1-1; D possibly corresponds to TRBD1 (6 bases). The sequence was collected from a man over 45 with active COVID-19. As DNA, the CDR3 is TGTGCCAGCAGTTACGGGACACCCTTGAACACTGAAGCTTTCTTT. Protein product: CASSYGTPLNTEAFF.